These 8 T cell receptor beta chains were sequenced from one sample in a study of shared clonotypes between healthy human individuals. Repertoires were generated with immunoSEQ multiplex PCR, while TCRdb's copy carries only in-frame clones and drops some. This sample has some 1.5 million clones, with approximately 98% found just once. Specimen: naive CD4+ T cells sorted from blood. Subset in this sample: CD45RA+ positively selected. These receptors all stem from a man aged 25-45 years in good health.

The genes are TRBV28 and TRBJ2-7; 7 bases are shared with TRBD2. Germline V gives CDR1 MDHEN, CDR2 SYDVKM. CDR3 length equals 21 residues. With V trimmed by 4 bases and J by 2 bases, 26 bases remained unmatched. CDR3: CASSSRGGPRAGGSRAYEQYF. The CDR3 DNA is TGTGCCAGCAGTTCCCGGGGAGGCCCCCGTGCAGGCGGGAGTAGAGCCTACGAGCAGTACTTC.

The chain joins TRBV18 to TRBJ1-1; D possibly corresponds to TRBD1 (5 bases). V lost 2 bases and J lost 5, with 12 bases in between. The CDR3 loop spans 14 amino acids. From germline, CDR1 is KGHSH and CDR2 LQKENI. CDR3 nucleotides: TGTGCCAGCTCACCAGTGCAGGGATGGACTGAAGCTTTCTTT. This codes for CASSPVQGWTEAFF.

The rearrangement links TRBV11-2 to TRBJ2-7, with D perhaps matching TRBD1 (6 bases). Trimming cost V 0 bases and J 7 bases, with 13 bases left between them. CDR1 is SGHAT, CDR2 FQNNGV, per germline. The CDR3 covers 14 residues. CDR3 residues: CASSLDLTGKEQYF. The CDR3, as DNA: TGTGCCAGCAGCTTAGATCTTACAGGGAAGGAGCAGTACTTC.

V and J are TRBV13 and TRBJ2-2; D perhaps matches TRBD1 (5 bases). The CDR3 consists of 14 residues. Germline CDR1 PRHDT, CDR2 FYEKMQ (reference sequence). Trimming stripped 0 bases from V and 7 bases from J, with 9 bases between. The CDR3 DNA reads TGTGCCAGCAGCTTAGGAGGGGCGGACGGGGAGCTGTTTTTT. The encoded protein is CASSLGGADGELFF.

The chain combines TRBV14 with TRBJ2-1; D not resolved. Germline values: CDR1 SGHDN, CDR2 FVKESK. The CDR3 length is 15 residues. V was trimmed by 2 bases and J by 2 bases, leaving 10 bases between them. The DNA of the CDR3 is TGTGCCAGCAGCCAACTGGACCATCCCTACAATGAGCAGTTCTTC. This codes for CASSQLDHPYNEQFF.

This chain connects TRBV5-8 to TRBJ1-2; no clear D. Germline values: CDR1 SGHTS, CDR2 YDEGEE. CDR3 length equals 11 residues. With 5 bases removed from V and 4 bases from J, the gap between germline ends came to 6 bases. Here the CDR3 reads CASRLFYGYTF. CDR3 DNA sequence: TGTGCCAGCAGGCTCTTCTATGGCTACACCTTC.

Points on this clone: The junction differs from germline at one of its ends, possibly a read error. Different DNA sequences within this sample yield the same CDR3. The rearrangement uses TRBV7-9 and TRBJ2-7; 7 nucleotides agree with TRBD2. Germline V gene lookup returns CDR1 SEHNR and CDR2 FQNEAQ (reference sequence). This CDR3 contains 14 residues. DNA of the CDR3: TGTGCCAGCAGCCTAGCGGTCAGCTCCTACGAGCAGTACTTC. This codes for CASSLAVSSYEQYF.

The chain recombines TRBV21-1 with TRBJ2-2. TRBV21-1 is listed as a pseudogene. The CDR3 runs to 12 residues. The CDR3 nucleotides read TGTGCCAGCAGCAAAATCGTAGGGATACTGTTTTTT. This gives the protein CASSKIVGILFF.